These 6 T cell receptor beta chains were all obtained from the same sample, sequenced in a study of cytomegalovirus exposure and HLA in healthy donors. The data were produced by immunoSEQ multiplex PCR, yet TCRdb's version contains in-frame clones alone and is incomplete. The table records some 180,000 clones, about 81% of them present only once. Material: PBMCs. Source of these receptors: a woman in her twenties or thirties in good health and CMV-seronegative.

This rearrangement joins TRBV2 to TRBJ2-2, with 7 bases aligning to TRBD2. V trimming: 4 bases; J trimming: 6 bases; junction bases outside the gene matches: 5. The CDR3 consists of 14 residues. From germline, CDR1 is SNHLY and CDR2 FYNNEI. This chain's CDR3 is CASSGILAAGELFF. The DNA of the CDR3 is TGTGCCAGCAGTGGTATCCTAGCGGCCGGGGAGCTGTTTTTT. The variable domain in full, with the rest retrieved from reference TRBV2 and TRBJ2-2, is EPEVTQTPSHQVTQMGQEVILRCVPISNHLYFYWYRQILGQKVEFLVSFYNNEISEKSEIFDDQFSVERPDGSNFTLKIRSTKLEDSAMYFCASSGILAAGELFFGEGSRLTVL.

In this sample, this clone turned up once. V is TRBV19 and J is TRBJ2-5; TRBD2 aligns across 8 bases. Germline trimming cut 6 bases from V and 4 bases from J; bases unmatched to any gene: 13. Germline-derived CDR1 and CDR2 are LNHDA and SQIVND (reference sequence). CDR3 length: 16 residues. The CDR3 bases are TGTGCCAGTAGACATGGGAGACTAGCGTTTGGAGAGACCCAGTACTTC. Translating gives CASRHGRLAFGETQYF.

This clone appeared a single time. V usage is TRBV19 and J usage is TRBJ2-4, with a possible D match to TRBD1 (6 bases). CDR1 and CDR2 from the germline V gene are LNHDA and SQIVND (reference sequence). The CDR3 consists of 14 residues. Between the trimmed V and J ends, which lost 5 bases and 6 bases, there was a span of 14 bases. Here the CDR3 reads CASSFPQTGNIQYF. CDR3 DNA: TGTGCCAGTAGTTTCCCCCAGACAGGAAACATTCAGTACTTC.

This clone was seen a single time. The chain links TRBV10-1 to TRBJ2-5, with D perhaps matching TRBD1 (6 bases). This CDR3 is 14 amino acids long. Germline V gene lookup returns CDR1 WNHNN and CDR2 SYGVQD (reference sequence). V was shortened by 5 bases and J by 5 bases, with 15 bases between the two germline ends. CDR3 loop: CASSRTAGGETQYF. The DNA for the CDR3 is TGCGCCAGCAGTCGGACAGCCGGTGGGGAGACCCAGTACTTC.

This chain joins TRBV5-1 and TRBJ2-2; tentative D call: TRBD2 (6 bases). Trimming took 1 base from V and 5 from J, leaving 18 bases between them. The CDR3 loop spans 17 amino acids. The germline V gene has CDR1 SGHRS and CDR2 YFSETQ. This CDR3 reads CASSLRLDYSGTGELFF. The CDR3 DNA follows: TGCGCCAGCAGCTTGAGATTGGACTACAGTGGAACCGGGGAGCTGTTTTTT.

The J gene is TRBJ2-7, the V gene TRBV15; D perhaps matches TRBD2 (5 bases). The CDR3 has 14 residues. Trimming left V 4 bases short and J 6 bases short, with 16 bases between. Germline-derived CDR1 and CDR2 are LNHNV and YYDKDF (reference sequence). CDR3 DNA sequence: TGTGCCACCAGCATCTCGGACTCACCCGGCGAGCAGTACTTC. This codes for CATSISDSPGEQYF.